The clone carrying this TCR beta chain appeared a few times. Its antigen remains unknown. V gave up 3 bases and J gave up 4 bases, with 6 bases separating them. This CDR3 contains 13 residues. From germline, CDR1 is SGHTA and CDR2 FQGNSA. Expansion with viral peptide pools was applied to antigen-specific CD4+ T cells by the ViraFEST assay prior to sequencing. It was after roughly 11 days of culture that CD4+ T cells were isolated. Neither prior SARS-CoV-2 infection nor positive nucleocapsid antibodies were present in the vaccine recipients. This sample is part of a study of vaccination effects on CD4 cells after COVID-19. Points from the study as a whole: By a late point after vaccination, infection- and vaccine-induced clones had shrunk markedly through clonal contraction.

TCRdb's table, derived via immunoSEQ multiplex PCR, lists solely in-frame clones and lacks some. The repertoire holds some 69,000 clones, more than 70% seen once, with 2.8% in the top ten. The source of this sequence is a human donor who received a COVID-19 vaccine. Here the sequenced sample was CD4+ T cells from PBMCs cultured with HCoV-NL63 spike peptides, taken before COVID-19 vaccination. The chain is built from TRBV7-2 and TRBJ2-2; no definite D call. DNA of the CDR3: TGTGCCAGCAGCTTGGCAGCCACCGGGGAGCTGTTTTTT. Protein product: CASSLAATGELFF.